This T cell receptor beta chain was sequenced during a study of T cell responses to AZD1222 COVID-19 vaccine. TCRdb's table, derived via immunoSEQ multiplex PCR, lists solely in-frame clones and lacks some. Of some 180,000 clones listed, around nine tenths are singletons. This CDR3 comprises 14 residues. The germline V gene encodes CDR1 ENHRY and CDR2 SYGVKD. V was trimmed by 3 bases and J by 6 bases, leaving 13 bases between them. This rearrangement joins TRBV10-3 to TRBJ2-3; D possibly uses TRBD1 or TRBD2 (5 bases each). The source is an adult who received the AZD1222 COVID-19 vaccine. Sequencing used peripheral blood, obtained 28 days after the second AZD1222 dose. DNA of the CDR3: TGTGCCATCAGTGACAGGGAGTATTTCGATACGCAGTATTTT. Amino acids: CAISDREYFDTQYF.